These T cell receptor beta chains were read from a single sample in a study of sequential checkpoint blockade in melanoma. Here immunoSEQ multiplex PCR was the method, and the copy in TCRdb shows in-frame clones only, minus some. The data show about 2,900 clones, more than 30% seen once. Sequencing was performed on tumor tissue (inferred from file names), taken from a patient given nivolumab and ipilimumab in sequence. Receptors originate from a human donor with melanoma. CDR3s include the opening cysteine and the closing phenylalanine or tryptophan. A D gene is named only where the DNA matches it firmly. Where a row states a size, it is once, few, many or the class of an expanded clone; other rows omit it.

TRBD1	TRBV9	TRBJ1-1	few	CASSTGQGTEAFF	TGTGCCAGCAGCACCGGACAGGGAACTGAAGCTTTCTTT
NA	TRBV6-1	TRBJ1-5	medium-sized	CASSEVLRGQPQHF	TGTGCCAGCAGTGAAGTTCTAAGAGGCCAGCCCCAGCATTTT
TRBD2	TRBV19	TRBJ2-1	NA	CASSIGAGVGVSEQFF	TGTGCCAGTAGTATTGGGGCGGGAGTGGGTGTCAGTGAGCAGTTCTTC
NA	TRBV11-3	TRBJ1-5	NA	CASSPAAGSTQPQHF	TGTGCCAGCAGCCCCGCGGCGGGGTCGACTCAGCCCCAGCATTTT
NA	TRBV1	TRBJ1-1	few	CASSQVFRDTEAFF	TGCGCCAGCAGCCAAGTGTTCAGGGACACTGAAGCTTTCTTT
NA	TRBV25-1	TRBJ2-2	NA	CASRRGGFANTGELFF	TGTGCCAGCAGAAGGGGGGGATTTGCGAACACCGGGGAGCTGTTTTTT
TRBD1	TRBV2	TRBJ1-4	few	CASRGQFEKLFF	TGTGCCAGCAGGGGACAGTTTGAAAAACTGTTTTTT
TRBD1	TRBV19	TRBJ2-5	NA	CASSLTGTGKETQYF	TGTGCCAGTAGTTTGACCGGGACAGGTAAAGAGACCCAGTACTTC
TRBD2	TRBV19	TRBJ2-1	NA	CASSNSGRSVEQFF	TGTGCCAGTAGTAATAGCGGGAGATCAGTCGAGCAGTTCTTC
NA	TRBV7-1	TRBJ1-1	few	CASSLRPFLEAFF	TGTGCCAGCAGCTTAAGGCCTTTTCTTGAAGCTTTCTTT
TRBD2	TRBV6-8	TRBJ2-3	NA	CAINRGTSGTGTDTQYF	TGTGCCATCAATAGAGGGACTAGCGGGACCGGCACAGATACGCAGTATTTT
NA	TRBV12-5	TRBJ2-7	NA	CASGLGYEQYF	TGTGCTAGTGGTTTGGGTTACGAGCAGTACTTC
NA	TRBV18	TRBJ1-5	NA	CASSPEANQPQHF	TGTGCCAGCTCCCCTGAGGCCAATCAGCCCCAGCATTTT
NA	TRBV2	TRBJ2-3	few	CASNNWGHSTDTQYF	TGTGCCAGCAATAATTGGGGACATAGCACAGATACGCAGTATTTT
TRBD1	TRBV9	TRBJ2-1	NA	CASSVGGTGGNEQFF	TGTGCCAGCAGCGTAGGAGGGACAGGGGGAAATGAGCAGTTCTTC
TRBD1	TRBV9	TRBJ2-7	NA	CASSPTTGGAGEQYF	TGTGCCAGCAGCCCAACGACAGGGGGCGCGGGTGAGCAGTACTTC
NA	TRBV30	TRBJ1-5	NA	CAWSGSNQPQHF	TGTGCCTGGAGTGGGAGCAATCAGCCCCAGCATTTT
TRBD1	TRBV11-3	TRBJ2-1	medium-sized	CASSLGRGNLNEQFF	TGTGCCAGCAGCTTGGGCAGGGGGAATCTGAATGAGCAGTTCTTC
TRBD1	TRBV27	TRBJ2-3	NA	CASSFQKTGVADTQYF	TGTGCCAGCAGTTTTCAGAAGACAGGGGTGGCAGATACGCAGTATTTT
NA	TRBV9	TRBJ2-1	few	CASSVDGVKGEQFF	TGTGCCAGCAGCGTAGATGGGGTGAAGGGTGAGCAGTTCTTC
TRBD2	TRBV11-3	TRBJ2-5	NA	CASSRAGVGETQYF	TGTGCCAGCAGCCGAGCGGGAGTTGGAGAGACCCAGTACTTC
NA	TRBV18	TRBJ1-5	NA	CASSPLQKEGNQPQHF	TGTGCCAGCTCACCACTGCAAAAAGAGGGCAATCAGCCCCAGCATTTT
NA	TRBV10-2	TRBJ2-3	NA	CASNRDSDTDTQYF	TGCGCCAGCAATCGGGACTCCGACACAGATACGCAGTATTTT
TRBD1	TRBV6-8	TRBJ1-5	NA	CASSWTGPSNQPQHF	TGTGCCAGCAGTTGGACAGGGCCCAGCAATCAGCCCCAGCATTTT
NA	TRBV11-3	TRBJ1-1	medium-sized	CASSLGTPVTEAFF	TGTGCCAGCAGCCTTGGGACCCCTGTCACTGAAGCTTTCTTT
NA	TRBV14	TRBJ2-5	large	CASSQPRDTQETQYF	TGTGCCAGCAGCCAACCCCGGGACACTCAAGAGACCCAGTACTTC
NA	TRBV9	TRBJ2-1	NA	CASSGGQYHEQFF	TGTGCCAGCAGCGGGGGCCAGTATCATGAGCAGTTCTTC
NA	TRBV11-3	TRBJ2-1	medium-sized	CASSFRAGSSYNEQFF	TGTGCCAGCAGCTTCCGCGCGGGTAGCTCCTACAATGAGCAGTTCTTC
TRBD1	TRBV7-6	TRBJ1-1	few	CASSLGDRGMNTEAFF	TGTGCCAGCAGCTTGGGTGACAGGGGGATGAACACTGAAGCTTTCTTT
TRBD1	TRBV28	TRBJ1-2	few	CATLDRGDYGYTF	TGTGCCACCCTCGACAGGGGGGACTATGGCTACACCTTC
TRBD1	TRBV28	TRBJ1-5	NA	CASRNRGRGDQPQHF	TGTGCCAGCAGAAACAGGGGGAGGGGGGATCAGCCCCAGCATTTT
TRBD2	TRBV11-3	TRBJ2-1	medium-sized	CASSLDPASGGEQFF	TGTGCCAGCAGCTTAGATCCGGCTAGCGGGGGTGAGCAGTTCTTC
NA	TRBV19	TRBJ1-1	NA	CASSLTLNTEAFF	TGTGCCAGTAGTCTGACACTGAACACTGAAGCTTTCTTT
NA	TRBV29-1	TRBJ1-2	NA	CSVGDENYGYTF	TGCAGCGTGGGGGACGAAAACTATGGCTACACCTTC
NA	TRBV11-3	TRBJ2-5	few	CASSLVGRQETQYF	TGTGCCAGCAGCTTAGTAGGCAGACAAGAGACCCAGTACTTC
NA	TRBV29-1	TRBJ2-6	NA	CSVEGPPSSGANVLTF	TGCAGCGTTGAGGGTCCTCCTTCCTCTGGGGCCAACGTCCTGACTTTC
NA	TRBV7-6	TRBJ2-2	NA	CASSLRGRVVGELFF	TGTGCCAGCAGCTTAAGGGGGAGAGTTGTCGGGGAGCTGTTTTTT
NA	TRBV11-3	TRBJ2-2	medium-sized	CASSHRVANTGELFF	TGTGCCAGCAGTCACAGGGTCGCGAACACCGGGGAGCTGTTTTTT
TRBD2	TRBV15	TRBJ2-1	few	CATSRGASGYNEQFF	TGTGCCACCAGCAGAGGCGCTAGCGGCTACAATGAGCAGTTCTTC